Listed below are T cell receptor beta chains from one sample, sequenced in a study of OX40 agonist ivuxolimab in advanced cancers. Data came from immunoSEQ multiplex PCR; TCRdb stores just in-frame clones and leaves some out. Seen here are around 44,000 clones, 80% observed once, and the top ten hold 5.1%. The source material was CD4+ or CD8+ T cells sorted from blood, sampled in a trial of the OX40 agonist ivuxolimab. Every receptor here comes from an adult with an advanced solid tumor such as melanoma, head and neck, liver or kidney cancer. Each CDR3 is given with its conserved first and last residue. The D gene is left open where the match is weak. Some rows mark clone size as missing; the rest say once, few, many or name a class of expanded clone.

v_gene: TRBV11-2
d_gene: .
j_gene: TRBJ1-6
abundance: .
CDR3aa: CASSPRRSSYNSPLHF
CDR3nt: TGTGCCAGCAGCCCCCGGCGGAGCTCCTATAATTCACCCCTCCACTTT

v_gene: TRBV4-3
d_gene: TRBD2
j_gene: TRBJ2-7
abundance: .
CDR3aa: CASSHLAVSSYEQYF
CDR3nt: TGCGCCAGCAGCCATCTAGCGGTTAGCTCCTACGAGCAGTACTTC

v_gene: TRBV7-3
d_gene: .
j_gene: TRBJ2-1
abundance: .
CDR3aa: CASSLQGPPNEQFF
CDR3nt: TGTGCCAGCAGCCTCCAAGGACCCCCAAATGAGCAGTTCTTC

v_gene: TRBV6-5
d_gene: .
j_gene: TRBJ2-4
abundance: .
CDR3aa: CASSPDHTKGIQYF
CDR3nt: TGTGCCAGCAGCCCCGACCACACCAAGGGGATTCAGTACTTC

v_gene: TRBV11-2
d_gene: .
j_gene: TRBJ2-2
abundance: .
CDR3aa: CASSARGIYLSAGELFF
CDR3nt: TGTGCCAGCAGCGCTAGGGGTATCTACTTGAGTGCCGGGGAGCTGTTTTTT

v_gene: TRBV6-5
d_gene: .
j_gene: TRBJ2-1
abundance: .
CDR3aa: CASSYVGTYNEQFF
CDR3nt: TGTGCCAGCAGTTACGTCGGGACCTACAATGAGCAGTTCTTC

v_gene: TRBV4-2
d_gene: TRBD1
j_gene: TRBJ1-1
abundance: .
CDR3aa: CASSQDLYRGRTEAFF
CDR3nt: TGTGCCAGCAGCCAAGATTTGTACAGGGGGCGGACTGAAGCTTTCTTT

v_gene: TRBV5-5
d_gene: .
j_gene: TRBJ1-1
abundance: .
CDR3aa: CASSRGPNTEAFF
CDR3nt: TGTGCCAGCAGCCGGGGCCCGAACACTGAAGCTTTCTTT

v_gene: TRBV18
d_gene: TRBD2
j_gene: TRBJ2-1
abundance: .
CDR3aa: CASSRGGRVDNEQFF
CDR3nt: TGTGCCAGCTCACGTGGCGGGAGGGTCGACAATGAGCAGTTCTTC

v_gene: TRBV11-3
d_gene: .
j_gene: TRBJ1-1
abundance: once
CDR3aa: CASSQKWASEAFF
CDR3nt: TGTGCCAGCAGCCAAAAGTGGGCCTCTGAAGCTTTCTTT

v_gene: TRBV6-1
d_gene: .
j_gene: TRBJ1-6
abundance: .
CDR3aa: CASVRQGNSPLHF
CDR3nt: TGTGCCAGCGTACGGCAGGGGAATTCACCCCTCCACTTT

v_gene: TRBV28
d_gene: .
j_gene: TRBJ1-2
abundance: .
CDR3aa: CASSSLGRTLSNYGYTF
CDR3nt: TGTGCCAGCAGTTCCTTGGGACGGACACTATCTAACTATGGCTACACCTTC

v_gene: TRBV29-1
d_gene: .
j_gene: TRBJ2-2
abundance: .
CDR3aa: CSGGRVTGELFF
CDR3nt: TGCAGCGGCGGAAGGGTCACCGGGGAGCTGTTTTTT

v_gene: TRBV19
d_gene: TRBD1
j_gene: TRBJ2-5
abundance: few
CDR3aa: CASSTGQGGGETQYF
CDR3nt: TGTGCCAGTAGTACGGGACAGGGTGGCGGAGAGACCCAGTACTTC

v_gene: TRBV21-1
d_gene: .
j_gene: TRBJ2-3
abundance: once
CDR3aa: CASSKGPKITQDTQYF
CDR3nt: TGTGCCAGCAGCAAGGGACCTAAGATTACACAAGATACGCAGTATTTT

v_gene: TRBV11-2
d_gene: TRBD2
j_gene: TRBJ2-3
abundance: .
CDR3aa: CASSLEVVAGAPRNTQYF
CDR3nt: TGTGCCAGCAGCTTAGAAGTTGTAGCGGGAGCCCCTCGGAATACGCAGTATTTT

v_gene: TRBV5-1
d_gene: TRBD1
j_gene: TRBJ2-4
abundance: .
CDR3aa: CASSGQGTGKNIQYF
CDR3nt: TGCGCCAGCAGCGGGCAGGGGACAGGAAAAAACATTCAGTACTTC

v_gene: TRBV5-5
d_gene: .
j_gene: TRBJ2-5
abundance: .
CDR3aa: CASSFPGETQYF
CDR3nt: TGTGCCAGCAGCTTCCCGGGGGAGACCCAGTACTTC

v_gene: TRBV9
d_gene: .
j_gene: TRBJ1-1
abundance: .
CDR3aa: CASSADTYTEAFF
CDR3nt: TGTGCCAGCAGCGCGGACACTTACACTGAAGCTTTCTTT

v_gene: TRBV11-3
d_gene: .
j_gene: TRBJ2-3
abundance: .
CDR3aa: CASSLAGVADTQYF
CDR3nt: TGTGCCAGCAGCTTAGCGGGAGTTGCGGATACGCAGTATTTT

v_gene: TRBV4-1
d_gene: TRBD1
j_gene: TRBJ1-1
abundance: .
CDR3aa: CASSSTGARRGEAFF
CDR3nt: TGCGCCAGCAGCTCCACAGGGGCCAGGAGAGGGGAAGCTTTCTTT

v_gene: TRBV11-3
d_gene: .
j_gene: TRBJ1-5
abundance: once
CDR3aa: CASSLRVRALGISNQPQHF
CDR3nt: TGTGCCAGCAGCTTAAGGGTCAGGGCTTTGGGAATAAGCAATCAGCCCCAGCATTTT

v_gene: TRBV15
d_gene: .
j_gene: TRBJ1-1
abundance: .
CDR3aa: CATSRERDRVAFF
CDR3nt: TGTGCCACCAGCAGAGAAAGGGATAGGGTGGCTTTCTTT

v_gene: TRBV14
d_gene: TRBD1
j_gene: TRBJ2-7
abundance: few
CDR3aa: CASSQVGQGTGRRYEQYF
CDR3nt: TGTGCCAGCAGCCAAGTAGGACAGGGGACGGGACGCCGCTACGAGCAGTACTTC

v_gene: TRBV6-5
d_gene: .
j_gene: TRBJ1-6
abundance: .
CDR3aa: CASSYSGRGGSPLHF
CDR3nt: TGTGCCAGCAGTTACTCGGGCAGGGGAGGGTCACCCCTCCACTTT

v_gene: TRBV19
d_gene: .
j_gene: TRBJ1-1
abundance: .
CDR3aa: CASSVGRLMNTEAFF
CDR3nt: TGTGCCAGTAGTGTGGGGAGATTGATGAACACTGAAGCTTTCTTT

v_gene: TRBV13
d_gene: .
j_gene: TRBJ1-1
abundance: .
CDR3aa: CASSFFGGMNTEAFF
CDR3nt: TGTGCCAGCAGCTTTTTTGGGGGGATGAACACTGAAGCTTTCTTT

v_gene: TRBV19
d_gene: .
j_gene: TRBJ1-2
abundance: few
CDR3aa: CASSRGPGYGYTF
CDR3nt: TGTGCCAGTAGTAGGGGTCCTGGCTATGGCTACACCTTC

v_gene: TRBV30
d_gene: .
j_gene: TRBJ1-5
abundance: .
CDR3aa: CAWRRDNNQPQHF
CDR3nt: TGTGCCTGGAGAAGGGATAATAATCAGCCCCAGCATTTT

v_gene: TRBV7-8
d_gene: .
j_gene: TRBJ2-1
abundance: .
CDR3aa: CASSLTVDNEQFF
CDR3nt: TGTGCCAGCAGCCTGACAGTTGACAATGAGCAGTTCTTC

v_gene: TRBV5-1
d_gene: .
j_gene: TRBJ2-3
abundance: .
CDR3aa: CASRSAQQSTDTQYF
CDR3nt: TGCGCCAGCAGGTCCGCACAGCAAAGCACAGATACGCAGTATTTT

v_gene: TRBV6-5
d_gene: .
j_gene: TRBJ2-3
abundance: few
CDR3aa: CASQLGGTDTQYF
CDR3nt: TGTGCCAGCCAACTCGGGGGCACAGATACGCAGTATTTT

v_gene: TRBV4-3
d_gene: .
j_gene: TRBJ2-5
abundance: .
CDR3aa: CASSQDMLHVNGETQYF
CDR3nt: TGCGCCAGCAGCCAAGACATGCTTCATGTTAATGGGGAGACCCAGTACTTC

v_gene: TRBV6-5
d_gene: .
j_gene: TRBJ1-6
abundance: .
CDR3aa: CASSYRSGPENSPLHF
CDR3nt: TGTGCCAGCAGTTACCGCTCGGGACCGGAGAATTCACCCCTCCACTTT

v_gene: TRBV18
d_gene: .
j_gene: TRBJ2-6
abundance: once
CDR3aa: CASSPDGSSGANVLTF
CDR3nt: TGTGCCAGCTCACCGGATGGGAGCTCTGGGGCCAACGTCCTGACTTTC